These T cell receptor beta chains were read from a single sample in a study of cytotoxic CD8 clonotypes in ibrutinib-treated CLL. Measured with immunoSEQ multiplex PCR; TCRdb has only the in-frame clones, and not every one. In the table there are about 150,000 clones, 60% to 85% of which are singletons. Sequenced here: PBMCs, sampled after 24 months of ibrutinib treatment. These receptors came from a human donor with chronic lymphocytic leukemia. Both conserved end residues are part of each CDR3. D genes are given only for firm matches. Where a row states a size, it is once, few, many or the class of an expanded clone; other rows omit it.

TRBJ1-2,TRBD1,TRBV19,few,CASSISPGTAPYGYTF,TGTGCCAGTAGTATATCCCCCGGGACAGCGCCGTATGGCTACACCTTC
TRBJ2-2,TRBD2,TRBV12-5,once,CASAGASGSGAGELFF,TGTGCTAGTGCTGGGGCTAGCGGGAGTGGGGCCGGGGAGCTGTTTTTT
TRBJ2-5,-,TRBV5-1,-,CASSFPRGPRQETQYF,TGCGCCAGCAGCTTTCCTCGGGGCCCCCGACAAGAGACCCAGTACTTC
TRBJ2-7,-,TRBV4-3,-,CASSQGLASEQYF,TGCGCCAGCAGCCAAGGTTTGGCGTCGGAGCAGTACTTC
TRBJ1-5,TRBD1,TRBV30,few,CAWGQGGQPQHF,TGTGCCTGGGGACAGGGAGGTCAGCCCCAGCATTTT
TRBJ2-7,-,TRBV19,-,CASSIVWGAHEQYF,TGTGCCAGTAGTATAGTGTGGGGGGCCCACGAGCAGTACTTC
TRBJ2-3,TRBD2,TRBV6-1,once,CASSEGVAGGVDTQYF,TGTGCCAGCAGTGAAGGGGTAGCGGGAGGGGTAGATACGCAGTATTTT
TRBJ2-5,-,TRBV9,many,CASSVGGSQETQYF,TGTGCCAGCAGCGTAGGGGGTAGCCAAGAGACCCAGTACTTC
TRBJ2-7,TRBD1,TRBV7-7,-,CASRYRGPSYEQYF,TGTGCCAGCAGGTACAGGGGCCCTTCCTACGAGCAGTACTTC
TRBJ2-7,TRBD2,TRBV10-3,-,CAISESPGGVSGEQYF,TGTGCCATCAGTGAGTCTCCGGGAGGGGTCTCCGGTGAGCAGTACTTC
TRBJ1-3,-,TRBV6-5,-,CASSTGWAGNTIYF,TGTGCCAGCAGTACCGGCTGGGCTGGAAACACCATATATTTT
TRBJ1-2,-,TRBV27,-,CASSLKGGYGYTF,TGTGCCAGCAGTTTAAAGGGGGGCTATGGCTACACCTTC
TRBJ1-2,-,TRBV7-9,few,CASSLAWDGGYTF,TGTGCCAGCAGCTTAGCGTGGGACGGTGGCTACACCTTC
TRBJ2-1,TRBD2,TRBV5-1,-,CASSPPGLAGDEQFF,TGCGCCAGCAGCCCACCGGGACTAGCGGGGGATGAGCAGTTCTTC
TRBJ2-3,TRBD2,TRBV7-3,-,CASTSTSGREDTQYF,TGTGCCAGCACCTCGACTAGCGGGAGGGAAGATACGCAGTATTTT
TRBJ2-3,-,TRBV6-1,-,CASSEALVDTQYF,TGTGCCAGCAGTGAAGCGCTGGTGGATACGCAGTATTTT